The sequence of this TCR beta chain was determined in a study of cytomegalovirus exposure and HLA in healthy donors. Sequencing was performed with immunoSEQ multiplex PCR; in TCRdb, only in-frame clones are kept and a portion is missing. The sample shows 180,000 or so clones, around nine tenths of them seen only once. Germline V gives CDR1 SGHVS, CDR2 FQNEAQ. After removal of 5 bases from V and 2 bases from J, the junction contained 6 bases not matched to a gene. The CDR3 has 14 amino acids. Separate from the approximately 730-subject first cohort, the approximately 120-subject validation cohort was the one that the donors belonged to.

The source material was PBMCs. V gene TRBV7-8 combines with J gene TRBJ2-7; 7 bases align to TRBD1. This TCR was sampled from a woman aged 25 to 39 in good health and CMV-seronegative. The CDR3 reads CASSIDRATYEQYF. In DNA form, the CDR3 reads TGTGCCAGCAGCATCGACAGGGCCACCTACGAGCAGTACTTC.